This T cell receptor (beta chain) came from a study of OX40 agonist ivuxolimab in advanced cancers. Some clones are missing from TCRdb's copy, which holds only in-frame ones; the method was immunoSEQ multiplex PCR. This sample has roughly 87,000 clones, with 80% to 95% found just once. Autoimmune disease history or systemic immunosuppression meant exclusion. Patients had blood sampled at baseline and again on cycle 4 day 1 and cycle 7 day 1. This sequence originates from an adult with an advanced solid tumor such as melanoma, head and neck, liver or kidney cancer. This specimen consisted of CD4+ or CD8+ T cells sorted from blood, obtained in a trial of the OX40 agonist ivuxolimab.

The CDR3 loop is CASSSLPEAFSYEQYF. Here the CDR3 DNA reads TGTGCCAGCAGCTCTCTGCCAGAAGCCTTCTCCTACGAGCAGTACTTC. V and J are TRBV11-1 and TRBJ2-7; D gene uncertain. Trimming took off 4 bases at V and 0 bases at J, with 16 bases between the two ends. CDR1 is SGHAT and CDR2 is FQDESV in the germline V gene (reference sequence). This CDR3 region has 16 residues.